Described below is a single TCR beta chain sequence and its context. What it binds is unknown. The method was immunoSEQ multiplex PCR; TCRdb's version includes in-frame clones alone and lacks a portion of them. The sample carries approximately 160,000 clones, more than 80% recorded once. The entry originates in a study of cytomegalovirus exposure and HLA in healthy donors. Study-wide findings and caveats: The study found most TCR sequences rare, yet found some public TCRs in many donors. In a later analysis, first-cohort TCR clusters were found to tend to co-occur in the 100 to 150 validation repertoires.

It was the approximately 130-subject validation cohort, separate from the roughly 700-subject first cohort, to which the donors belonged. This CDR3 spans 16 amino acids. CDR1 is MNHEY and CDR2 is SVGAGI in the germline V gene. Trimming took 0 bases from V and 5 from J; bases not matched to a gene: 3. What was sequenced was PBMCs. This clonotype was obtained from a woman aged 18-29 years in good health and CMV-seropositive. The chain uses TRBV6-5 and TRBJ2-5; 13 nucleotides match TRBD2. The CDR3 protein is CASSYSLAGGPETQYF. DNA for the CDR3: TGTGCCAGCAGTTACTCACTAGCGGGGGGGCCCGAGACCCAGTACTTC.